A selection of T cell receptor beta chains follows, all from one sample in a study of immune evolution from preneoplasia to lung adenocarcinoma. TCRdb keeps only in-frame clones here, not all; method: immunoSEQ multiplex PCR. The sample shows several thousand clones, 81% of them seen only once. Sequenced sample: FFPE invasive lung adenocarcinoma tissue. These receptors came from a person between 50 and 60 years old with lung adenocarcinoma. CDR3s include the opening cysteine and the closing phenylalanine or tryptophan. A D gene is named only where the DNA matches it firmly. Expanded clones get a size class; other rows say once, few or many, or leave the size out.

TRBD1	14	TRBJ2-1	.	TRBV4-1	CASTYIKGADEQFF	TGCGCCAGCACCTATATAAAGGGGGCGGATGAGCAGTTCTTC
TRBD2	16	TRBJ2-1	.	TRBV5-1	CASSSHSGSTYNEQFF	TGCGCCAGCAGTTCTCATAGCGGGAGCACCTACAATGAGCAGTTCTTC
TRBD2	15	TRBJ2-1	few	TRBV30	CAWRSPSGGANEQFF	TGTGCCTGGAGGTCCCCTAGCGGGGGGGCCAATGAGCAGTTCTTC
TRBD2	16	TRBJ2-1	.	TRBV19	CASSIAWTSGINEQFF	TGTGCCAGTAGTATAGCGTGGACTAGCGGGATCAATGAGCAGTTCTTC
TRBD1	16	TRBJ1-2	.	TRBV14	CASSPFPGGPGSGYTF	TGTGCCAGCAGCCCGTTTCCAGGGGGCCCCGGGAGTGGCTACACCTTC
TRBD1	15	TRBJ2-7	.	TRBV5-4	CASSLGPGGSYEQYF	TGTGCCAGCAGCTTGGGGCCAGGGGGTTCCTACGAGCAGTACTTC
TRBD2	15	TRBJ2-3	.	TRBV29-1	CSYQMTSGGTDTQYF	TGCAGCTATCAGATGACTAGCGGGGGGACAGATACGCAGTATTTT
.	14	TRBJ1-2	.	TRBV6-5	CASSPMTGYPGYTF	TGTGCCAGCAGTCCTATGACAGGCTATCCTGGCTACACCTTC
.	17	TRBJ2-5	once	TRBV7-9	CASSPGRGFGLTETQYF	TGTGCCAGCAGTCCTGGGCGGGGTTTCGGACTAACGGAGACCCAGTACTTC
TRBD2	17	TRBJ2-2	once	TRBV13	CASSRGLAGDNTGELFF	TGTGCCAGCAGCCGGGGACTAGCGGGGGACAACACCGGGGAGCTGTTTTTT
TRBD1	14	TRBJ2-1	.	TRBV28	CASSPYRGRNEQFF	TGTGCCAGCAGTCCCTACAGGGGAAGGAATGAGCAGTTCTTC
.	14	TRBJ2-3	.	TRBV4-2	CASSQPGGTDTQYF	TGTGCCAGCAGCCAACCGGGGGGCACAGATACGCAGTATTTT
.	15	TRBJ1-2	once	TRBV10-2	CASSRTSGTNYGYTF	TGCGCCAGCAGTAGAACTTCCGGGACAAACTATGGCTACACCTTC
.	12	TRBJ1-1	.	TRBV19	CASSASALEAFF	TGTGCCAGTAGTGCCAGTGCGCTTGAAGCTTTCTTT
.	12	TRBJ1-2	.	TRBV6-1	CASSEDYGGYTF	TGTGCCAGCAGTGAAGATTATGGTGGCTACACCTTC
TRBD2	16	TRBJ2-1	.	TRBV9	CASSLLAGAPWDEQFF	TGTGCCAGCAGCCTACTAGCGGGGGCTCCTTGGGATGAGCAGTTCTTC
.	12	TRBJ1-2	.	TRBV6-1	CAIQVINYGYTF	TGTGCCATACAAGTAATAAACTATGGCTACACCTTC
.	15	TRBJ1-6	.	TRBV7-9	CASSLVALSDSPLHF	TGTGCCAGCAGCTTAGTAGCGCTTAGCGATTCACCCCTCCACTTT
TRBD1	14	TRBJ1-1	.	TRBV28	CATRTGDLNTEAFF	TGTGCCACCAGGACAGGGGACCTGAACACTGAAGCTTTCTTT
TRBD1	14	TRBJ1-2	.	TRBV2	CASSEEGAGYGYTF	TGTGCCAGCAGTGAAGAGGGGGCCGGCTATGGCTACACCTTC
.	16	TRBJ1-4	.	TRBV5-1	CASSLEGTARNEKLFF	TGCGCCAGCAGCCTGGAAGGGACGGCTAGAAATGAAAAACTGTTTTTT
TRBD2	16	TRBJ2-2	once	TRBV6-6	CASRGLAGGETGELFF	TGTGCCAGCAGGGGACTAGCGGGAGGAGAAACCGGGGAGCTGTTTTTT
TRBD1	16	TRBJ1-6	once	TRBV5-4	CASSSDRGYSNSPLHF	TGTGCCAGCAGTTCCGACAGGGGCTACTCAAATTCACCCCTCCACTTT
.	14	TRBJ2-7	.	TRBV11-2	CASSLFARGDEQYF	TGTGCCAGCAGCTTATTCGCAAGGGGAGACGAGCAGTACTTC
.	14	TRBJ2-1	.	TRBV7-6	CASSLFATYNEQFF	TGTGCCAGCAGCTTATTCGCCACTTACAATGAGCAGTTCTTC
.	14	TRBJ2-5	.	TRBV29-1	CSVETALNQETQYF	TGCAGCGTTGAAACAGCGCTCAACCAAGAGACCCAGTACTTC
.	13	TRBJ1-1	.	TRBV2	CASNQTANTEAFF	TGTGCCAGCAATCAGACAGCCAACACTGAAGCTTTCTTT
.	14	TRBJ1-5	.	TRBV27	CASSFGGGDQPQHF	TGTGCCAGCAGTTTCGGGGGAGGGGATCAGCCCCAGCATTTT